The 28 T cell receptor beta chains below come from one sample, sequenced in a study of sequential checkpoint blockade in melanoma. The assay was immunoSEQ multiplex PCR, and TCRdb's table has in-frame clones only and misses some. The data contain approximately 21,000 clones, roughly 82% of them singletons. The treatment was: randomized to nivolumab then ipilimumab (arm A) or the reverse (arm B). The material was CD8+ T cells sorted from blood (inferred from file names), obtained from a patient given nivolumab and ipilimumab in sequence. Source of these receptors: a human donor with melanoma.

V gene TRBV6-1 combines with J gene TRBJ2-7, with 7 bases aligning to TRBD1. Trimming removed 4 bases from V and 5 bases from J; junction bases left unmatched: 14. Germline lookup yields CDR1 MNHNS and CDR2 SASEGT. This CDR3 is built from 16 residues. CDR3: CASSAQGQAKGDEQYF. In nucleotides, the CDR3 is TGTGCCAGCAGTGCCCAAGGACAGGCCAAGGGGGACGAGCAGTACTTC.

V usage is TRBV5-5 and J usage is TRBJ1-4; D may be TRBD1 (5 bases). This CDR3 spans 15 amino acids. Trimming left V 9 bases short and J 2 bases short, with 17 bases between. Germline CDR1 SGHKS, CDR2 YYEKEE (reference sequence). The CDR3 region has the DNA TGTGCCACCTCCCCGATCGGGGGGACTAATGAAAAACTGTTTTTT. Its protein is CATSPIGGTNEKLFF. The variable domain in full, with the rest retrieved from reference TRBV5-5 and TRBJ1-4, is DAGVTQSPTHLIKTRGQQVTLRCSPISGHKSVSWYQQVLGQGPQFIFQYYEKEERGRGNFPDRFSARQFPNYSSELNVNALLLGDSALYLCATSPIGGTNEKLFFGSGTQLSVL.

The chain recombines TRBV18 with TRBJ2-1, with D possibly matching TRBD1 (5 bases). The ends were cut back, 3 bases at V and 13 bases at J, with 16 bases in the middle. From germline, CDR1 is KGHSH and CDR2 LQKENI. This CDR3 has 13 amino acids. In nucleotides, the CDR3 is TGTGCCAGCTCACCGAAAGAGGAGACAGCTCAGTTCTTC. Protein: CASSPKEETAQFF. Complete variable domain (other parts from reference TRBV18 and TRBJ2-1): NAGVMQNPRHLVRRRGQEARLRCSPMKGHSHVYWYRQLPEEGLKFMVYLQKENIIDESGMPKERFSAEFPKEGPSILRIQQVVRGDSAAYFCASSPKEETAQFFGPGTRLTVL.

The V gene is TRBV7-2, the J gene TRBJ2-1; TRBD2 agrees at 11 bases. The CDR3 runs to 13 residues. In germline, CDR1 is SGHTA, CDR2 FQGNSA. Trimming cost V 5 bases and J 13 bases; bases outside gene matches: 7. CDR3 residues: CASSLNLAGGQFF. In DNA, the CDR3 is TGTGCCAGCAGCCTCAACCTAGCGGGAGGCCAGTTCTTC.

This clone appeared a single time. This chain uses TRBV6-6 with TRBJ1-2; 9 nucleotides align to TRBD1. J lost 8 bases, V lost 11 bases, and 18 bases had no gene match. This CDR3 contains 15 residues. In germline, CDR1 is MNHNY, CDR2 SVGAGI (reference sequence). The DNA for the CDR3 is TGTGCCCGTTACCAGACCGGGACAGGGCCGTCGGGCTACACCTTC. Residues: CARYQTGTGPSGYTF.

This clone was observed once. The chain uses TRBV11-1 and TRBJ2-7; 9 nucleotides align to TRBD1. J gave up 7 bases and V 3 bases, and 10 bases lay outside the gene matches. Germline V gives CDR1 SGHAT, CDR2 FQDESV (reference sequence). The CDR3 covers 15 residues. The CDR3 protein is CASSLDRDRVGEQYF. DNA of the CDR3: TGTGCCAGCAGCTTGGACCGGGACAGGGTGGGGGAGCAGTACTTC.

The chain has TRBV19 and TRBJ1-4; TRBD1 matches 8 bases. V dropped 11 bases and J dropped 7; count of bases not matched to a gene: 6. CDR1 and CDR2 from the germline V gene are LNHDA and SQIVND (reference sequence). CDR3 length: 12 residues. DNA of the CDR3: TGTGCCGTCGGGACAGGTCGTGAAAAACTGTTTTTT. Translating it yields CAVGTGREKLFF.

J is TRBJ1-4 and V is TRBV6-1, with TRBD1 as a possible D gene (5 bases). CDR3 size: 11 residues. Trimming removed 2 bases from V and 13 bases from J, with 8 bases in between. Germline values: CDR1 MNHNS, CDR2 SASEGT. The DNA of the CDR3 is TGTGCCAGCAGTGAACAGGGAATACTGTTTTTT. Translated, it gives CASSEQGILFF.

CDR3 residues: CASSLPGGLAGARRNEQFF. The DNA for the CDR3 is TGTGCCAGCAGCCTCCCGGGGGGACTAGCGGGAGCTCGGCGCAATGAGCAGTTCTTC. V gene TRBV7-9 combines with J gene TRBJ2-1, with 14 bases identical to TRBD2. Germline values: CDR1 SEHNR, CDR2 FQNEAQ (reference sequence). This CDR3 is built from 19 residues. Trimming took 5 bases from V and 6 from J; bases not matched to a gene: 15.

The J gene is TRBJ2-1, the V gene TRBV5-1; 11 nucleotides agree with TRBD2. Trimming at V came to 4 bases and at J to 5 bases, leaving 5 bases not matched to a gene. CDR3 size: 15 residues. Per the germline V gene, CDR1 is SGHRS and CDR2 is YFSETQ. CDR3: CASSLSGRADNEQFF. Here the CDR3 DNA reads TGCGCCAGCAGCCTTAGCGGGAGGGCCGACAATGAGCAGTTCTTC.

The chain carries TRBV29-1 and TRBJ1-3; possible D gene TRBD1, 5 bases. Trimming removed 7 bases from V and 0 bases from J, with 13 bases in between. The CDR3 loop spans 14 amino acids. Germline CDR1 is SQVTM and CDR2 is ANQGSEA. The CDR3 coding sequence is TGCAGCGCTTCGGACACATACTCTGGAAACACCATATATTTT. Protein sequence: CSASDTYSGNTIYF.

The rearrangement links TRBV7-2 to TRBJ2-7, with TRBD1 matching 7 bases. In germline, CDR1 is SGHTA, CDR2 FQGNSA. This CDR3 spans 14 amino acids. V shed 2 bases and J 6 bases; nucleotides not matched to a gene: 7. The CDR3 reads CASSLTGEGSEQYF. The CDR3 nucleotides are TGTGCCAGCAGCTTAACAGGGGAAGGTTCCGAGCAGTACTTC.

J is TRBJ2-5 and V is TRBV12-2; the table names TRBD2, a call not compared with the DNA. TRBV12-2 is described as a pseudogene. The CDR3 sequence is 17 residues long. The DNA of the CDR3 is TGTGCAAGTCGCTTGGGGACGCGGACTAGTTCGCGAGAGACCCAGTACTTC. Encoded protein: CASRLGTRTSSRETQYF.

The rearrangement uses TRBV7-2 and TRBJ2-1, with 10 bases that match TRBD2. Trimming took 3 bases from V and 8 from J; bases not matched to a gene: 7. The CDR3 is 15 amino acids. Per the germline V gene, CDR1 is SGHTA and CDR2 is FQGNSA. The CDR3 coding sequence is TGTGCCAGCAGCTTGGTAGGGACTAGCGTCCATGAGCAGTTCTTC. Translated, it gives CASSLVGTSVHEQFF. The variable domain in full, with the rest retrieved from reference TRBV7-2 and TRBJ2-1, is GAGVSQSPSNKVTEKGKDVELRCDPISGHTALYWYRQSLGQGLEFLIYFQGNSAPDKSGLPSDRFSAERTGGSVSTLTIQRTQQEDSAVYLCASSLVGTSVHEQFFGPGTRLTVL.

This chain uses TRBV18 with TRBJ2-1; 9 positions match TRBD2. The ends lost 2 bases at V and 0 bases at J; junction bases unmatched: 8. The CDR3 contains 18 residues. The germline CDR1 and CDR2 sequences are KGHSH and LQKENI. CDR3 in DNA: TGTGCCAGCTCACCATCCGGACTAGCGTTGAGCTCCTACAATGAGCAGTTCTTC. This gives the protein CASSPSGLALSSYNEQFF.

The V and J genes are TRBV5-4 and TRBJ2-5, with a tentative D call TRBD2 (7 bases). The CDR3 is 14 amino acids. Trimming left V 3 bases short and J 4 bases short, with 13 bases between. Germline V gene lookup returns CDR1 SGHNT and CDR2 YYREEE (reference sequence). CDR3 loop: CASSYSGGRETQYF. The CDR3 nucleotides are TGTGCCAGCAGCTATTCGGGGGGCAGAGAGACCCAGTACTTC.

The chain combines TRBV6-1 with TRBJ2-5; D is perhaps TRBD2 (6 bases). The DNA end lines up better with TRBJ2-7; the J call may be wrong. CDR3 length equals 14 residues. Germline CDR1 MNHNS, CDR2 SASEGT. CDR3 in DNA: TGTGCCAGCAGGGCCTTGGGACTCTTCTACGAGCAGTACTTC. Its protein product is CASRALGLFYEQYF.

V and J are TRBV19 and TRBJ1-1; D remains unclear. V was pared by 7 bases and J by 4 bases, with 13 bases between. This CDR3 region has 13 residues. CDR1 is LNHDA and CDR2 is SQIVND in the germline V gene (reference sequence). The CDR3 nucleotides are TGTGCCAGTACCCTCGACGGGAGCACTGAAGCTTTCTTT. It specifies CASTLDGSTEAFF.

The V and J genes are TRBV18 and TRBJ2-7; D gene ambiguous. Trimming cost V 4 bases and J 4 bases, with 11 bases left between them. Germline CDR1 KGHSH, CDR2 LQKENI. The CDR3 runs to 13 residues. The CDR3 here is CASSRDLMYEQYF. CDR3 DNA: TGTGCCAGCTCACGAGATTTGATGTACGAGCAGTACTTC.

Regarding this clone: In the same sample, other DNA sequences code for this CDR3. V and J are TRBV12-5 and TRBJ1-5; D unclear. V lost 0 bases and J lost 6, with 12 bases in between. Per germline, CDR1 LGHNT and CDR2 FRNRAP. CDR3 size: 15 residues. As DNA, the CDR3 is TGTGCTAGTGGTTTGGTCGAGGAAATGGCTCAGCCCCAGCATTTT. Its protein product is CASGLVEEMAQPQHF.

This chain joins TRBV6-1 and TRBJ1-1; no definite D call. V lost 1 base and J lost 5, with 8 bases in between. Germline V gene lookup returns CDR1 MNHNS and CDR2 SASEGT. There are 13 residues in the CDR3. The CDR3 region has the DNA TGTGCCAGCAGTGAAGGTGGCTTAACTGAAGCTTTCTTT. It yields the protein CASSEGGLTEAFF.

This chain links TRBV2 with TRBJ2-3; 7 nucleotides agree with TRBD1. V shed 6 bases, J shed 6 bases, and the junction held 12 bases outside the gene matches. Germline V gene lookup returns CDR1 SNHLY and CDR2 FYNNEI. The CDR3 extends over 15 amino acids. For the CDR3, the DNA is TGTGCCAGCAGGGTTGGTACAGGGGAATGGGATACGCAGTATTTT. Translated, it gives CASRVGTGEWDTQYF. Drawing the rest from reference TRBV2 and TRBJ2-3, the complete variable domain is EPEVTQTPSHQVTQMGQEVILRCVPISNHLYFYWYRQILGQKVEFLVSFYNNEISEKSEIFDDQFSVERPDGSNFTLKIRSTKLEDSAMYFCASRVGTGEWDTQYFGPGTRLTVL.

CDR3 bases: TGTGCCAGTGGTTTAGTCCGGGTTCCGAGCAATCAGCCCCAGCATTTT. Protein: CASGLVRVPSNQPQHF. The genes are TRBV19 and TRBJ1-5; D is undetermined. Germline lookup yields CDR1 LNHDA and CDR2 SQIVND (reference sequence). The CDR3 is 16 amino acids. V lost 8 bases and J lost 1, with 18 bases in between.

V usage is TRBV11-2 and J usage is TRBJ2-2, with 7 bases lining up with TRBD2. The J segment lost 6 bases and the V segment lost 4 bases, leaving 8 bases of the junction unmatched. The CDR3 contains 15 residues. In germline, CDR1 is SGHAT, CDR2 FQNNGV. The CDR3 nucleotides read TGTGCCAGCAGCTCCCGGACTAGAGGGGCCGGGGAGCTGTTTTTT. Translation: CASSSRTRGAGELFF.

The V call is TRBV11-2, the J call TRBJ2-7; TRBD1 aligns across 10 bases. The V segment lost 4 bases and the J segment 4 bases; nucleotides outside the gene matches: 10. The germline V gene encodes CDR1 SGHAT and CDR2 FQNNGV. The CDR3 consists of 16 residues. The CDR3 DNA follows: TGTGCCAGCAGCTCCCGCCGGGACAGGGGTTTGTACGAGCAGTACTTC. This sequence encodes CASSSRRDRGLYEQYF.

The chain employs TRBV5-1 and TRBJ2-7, with 8 nucleotides matching TRBD1. V was pared by 4 bases and J by 6 bases, with 9 bases of the junction left unmatched. The CDR3 length is 14 residues. CDR1 is SGHRS and CDR2 is YFSETQ in the germline V gene. The CDR3 nucleotides are TGCGCCAGCAGCCTCGGGACAGGTTCGGGCGAGCAGTACTTC. It codes for CASSLGTGSGEQYF.

This rearrangement joins TRBV2 to TRBJ1-5; D is unclear. V lost 9 bases to trimming and J lost 2 bases, with 11 bases between them. Germline loops: CDR1 SNHLY, CDR2 FYNNEI. This CDR3 has 13 residues. The CDR3 coding sequence is TGTGCCAGTTGCCGGGAGGGCAATCAGCCCCAGCATTTT. Translated, it gives CASCREGNQPQHF.

The chain recombines TRBV5-6 with TRBJ1-4, with D perhaps TRBD1 (5 bases). The CDR3 has 15 residues. Deletions cut 4 bases from V and 7 bases from J, with 17 bases between. In germline, CDR1 is SGHDT, CDR2 YYEEEE. As DNA, the CDR3 is TGTGCCAGCAGCCCCGGGTGGCGGGGGGGTGAAAAACTGTTTTTT. It codes for CASSPGWRGGEKLFF.